This entry concerns a single T cell receptor (beta chain). Its specificity is unknown. This specimen belongs to a study of cytomegalovirus exposure and HLA in healthy donors. Study-level background: As released early, the data held approximately 80 million unique TCRs from HLA-typed donors.

Findings and caveats of the study: A highly shared variant cluster was judged a likely technical artifact.

The J segment lost 2 bases and the V segment lost 7 bases, leaving 12 bases of the junction unmatched. The CDR3 has 17 residues. Germline values: CDR1 SGHAT, CDR2 FQNNGV. Amplification used 60 Vbeta primers and 13 Jbeta primers. The repertoire was sequenced with immunoSEQ multiplex PCR; TCRdb's copy has only in-frame clones and lacks some. The sample includes approximately 210,000 clones, 85% to 90% seen only once; the top ten take about 1.2%. The clonotype comes from a man aged 25 to 40 in good health and CMV-seronegative. The sequenced sample consisted of PBMCs. The chain is built from TRBV11-2 and TRBJ1-4, with 8 bases that match TRBD1. The CDR3 loop is CASIQAAQGATNEKLFF. The CDR3 DNA follows: TGTGCCAGCATCCAGGCCGCCCAGGGGGCGACTAATGAAAAACTGTTTTTT.